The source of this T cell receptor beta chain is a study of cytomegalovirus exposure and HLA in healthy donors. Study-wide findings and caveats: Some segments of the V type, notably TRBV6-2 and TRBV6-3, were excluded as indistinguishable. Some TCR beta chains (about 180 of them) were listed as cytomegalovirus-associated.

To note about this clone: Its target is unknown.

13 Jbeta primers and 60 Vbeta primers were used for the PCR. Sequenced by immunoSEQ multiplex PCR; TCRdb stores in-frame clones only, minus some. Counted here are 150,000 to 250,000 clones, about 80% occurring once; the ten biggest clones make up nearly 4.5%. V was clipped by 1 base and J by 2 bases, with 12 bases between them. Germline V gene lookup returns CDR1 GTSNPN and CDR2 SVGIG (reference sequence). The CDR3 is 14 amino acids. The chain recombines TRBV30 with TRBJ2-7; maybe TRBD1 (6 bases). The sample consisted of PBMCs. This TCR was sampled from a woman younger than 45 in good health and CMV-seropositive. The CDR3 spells CAWSGSGATYEQYF. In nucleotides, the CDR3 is TGTGCCTGGAGTGGATCAGGGGCTACCTACGAGCAGTACTTC.